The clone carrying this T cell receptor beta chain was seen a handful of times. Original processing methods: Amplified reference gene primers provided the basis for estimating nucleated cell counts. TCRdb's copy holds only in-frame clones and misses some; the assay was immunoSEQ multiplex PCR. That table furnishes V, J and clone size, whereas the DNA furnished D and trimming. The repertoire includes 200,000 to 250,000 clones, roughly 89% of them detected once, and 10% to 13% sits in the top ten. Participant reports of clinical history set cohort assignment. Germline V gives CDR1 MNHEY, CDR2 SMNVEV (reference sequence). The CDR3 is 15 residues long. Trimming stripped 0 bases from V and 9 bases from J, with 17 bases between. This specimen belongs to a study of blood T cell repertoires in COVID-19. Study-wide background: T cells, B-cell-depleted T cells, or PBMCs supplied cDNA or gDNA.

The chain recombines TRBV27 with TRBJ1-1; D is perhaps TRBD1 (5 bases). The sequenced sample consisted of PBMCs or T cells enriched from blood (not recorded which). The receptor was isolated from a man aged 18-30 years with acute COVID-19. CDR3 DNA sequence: TGTGCCAGCAGTTTATCTCCACGGGGGGGATTGAAAGCTTTCTTT. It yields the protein CASSLSPRGGLKAFF.